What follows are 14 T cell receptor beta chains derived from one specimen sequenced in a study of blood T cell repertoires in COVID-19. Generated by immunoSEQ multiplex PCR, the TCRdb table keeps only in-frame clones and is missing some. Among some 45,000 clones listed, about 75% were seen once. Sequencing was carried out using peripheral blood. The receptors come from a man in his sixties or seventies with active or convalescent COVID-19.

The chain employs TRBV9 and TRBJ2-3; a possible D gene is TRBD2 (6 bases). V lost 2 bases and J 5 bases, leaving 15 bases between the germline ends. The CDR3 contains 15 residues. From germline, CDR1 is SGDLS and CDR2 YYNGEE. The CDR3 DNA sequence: TGTGCCAGCAGCGTCTCCGGTCGCGGGGAAGATACGCAGTATTTT. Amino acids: CASSVSGRGEDTQYF.

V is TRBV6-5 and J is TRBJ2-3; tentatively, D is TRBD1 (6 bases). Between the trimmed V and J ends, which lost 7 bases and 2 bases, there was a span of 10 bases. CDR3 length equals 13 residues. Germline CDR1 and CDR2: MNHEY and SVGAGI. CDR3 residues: CASTRDNTDTQYF. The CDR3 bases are TGTGCCAGCACCAGGGACAACACAGATACGCAGTATTTT.

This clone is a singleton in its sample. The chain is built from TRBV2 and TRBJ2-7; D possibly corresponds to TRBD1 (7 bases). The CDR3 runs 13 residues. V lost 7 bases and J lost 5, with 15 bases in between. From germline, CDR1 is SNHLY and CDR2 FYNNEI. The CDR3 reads CASTGDSPHEQYF. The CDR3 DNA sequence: TGTGCCAGCACGGGGGACAGTCCACACGAGCAGTACTTC.

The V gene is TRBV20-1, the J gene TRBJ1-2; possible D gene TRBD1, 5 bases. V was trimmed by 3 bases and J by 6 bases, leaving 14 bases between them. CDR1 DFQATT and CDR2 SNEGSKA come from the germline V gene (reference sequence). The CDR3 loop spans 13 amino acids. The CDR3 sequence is CSASSAGVDGYTF. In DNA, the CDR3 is TGCAGTGCTAGTAGCGCGGGGGTAGATGGCTACACCTTC.

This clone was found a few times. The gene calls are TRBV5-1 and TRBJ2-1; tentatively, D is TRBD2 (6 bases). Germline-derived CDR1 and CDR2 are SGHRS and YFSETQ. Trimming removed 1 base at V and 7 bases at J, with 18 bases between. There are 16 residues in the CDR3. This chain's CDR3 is CASSLIVSAGRNEQFF. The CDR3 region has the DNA TGCGCCAGCAGCTTGATTGTTAGCGCGGGGAGGAATGAGCAGTTCTTC.

The CDR3 loop reads CASTSGGGAFETQYF. The DNA of the CDR3 is TGCGCCAGCACCTCTGGCGGGGGGGCCTTTGAGACCCAGTACTTC. This chain connects TRBV5-1 to TRBJ2-5; 9 bases fit TRBD2. The V and J ends lost 6 bases and 5 bases, in that order; junction bases with no gene match: 11. The length of the CDR3 is 15 residues. Germline CDR1 is SGHRS and CDR2 is YFSETQ.

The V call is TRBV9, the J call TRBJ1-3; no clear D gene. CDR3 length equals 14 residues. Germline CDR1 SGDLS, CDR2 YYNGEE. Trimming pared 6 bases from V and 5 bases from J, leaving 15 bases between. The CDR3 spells CASTPHPGRNTIYF. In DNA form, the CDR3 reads TGTGCCAGCACCCCTCACCCGGGGAGAAACACCATATATTTT.

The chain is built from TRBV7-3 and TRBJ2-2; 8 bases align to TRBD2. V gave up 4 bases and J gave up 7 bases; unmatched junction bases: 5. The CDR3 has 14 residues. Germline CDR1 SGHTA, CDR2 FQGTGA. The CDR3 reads CASSSGLVVGELFF. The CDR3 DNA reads TGTGCCAGCAGCTCGGGACTAGTTGTCGGGGAGCTGTTTTTT.

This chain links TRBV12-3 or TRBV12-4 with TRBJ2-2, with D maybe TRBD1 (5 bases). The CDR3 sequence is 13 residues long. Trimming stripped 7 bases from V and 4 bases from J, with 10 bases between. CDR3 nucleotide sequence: TGTGCCAGCAAGGGGTTCTCCACCGGGGAGCTGTTTTTT. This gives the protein CASKGFSTGELFF.

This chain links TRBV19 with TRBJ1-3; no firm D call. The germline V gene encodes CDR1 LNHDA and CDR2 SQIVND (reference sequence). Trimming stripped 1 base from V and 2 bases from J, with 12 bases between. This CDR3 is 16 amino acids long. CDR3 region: CASSIGSRGAGNTIYF. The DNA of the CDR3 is TGTGCCAGTAGTATAGGGAGCCGCGGAGCTGGAAACACCATATATTTT.

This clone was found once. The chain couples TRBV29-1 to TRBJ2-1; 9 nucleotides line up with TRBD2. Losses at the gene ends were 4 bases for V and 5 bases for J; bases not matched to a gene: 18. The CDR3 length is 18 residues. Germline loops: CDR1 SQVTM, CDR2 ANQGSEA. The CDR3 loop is CSVVGRGGQYPNNNEQFF. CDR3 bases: TGCAGCGTTGTAGGGCGGGGGGGCCAGTACCCAAACAACAATGAGCAGTTCTTC.

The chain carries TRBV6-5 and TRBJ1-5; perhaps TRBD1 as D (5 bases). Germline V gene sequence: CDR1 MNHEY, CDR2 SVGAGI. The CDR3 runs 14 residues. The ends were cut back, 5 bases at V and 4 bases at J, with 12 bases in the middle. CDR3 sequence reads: CASSPNGGNQPQHF. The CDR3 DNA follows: TGTGCCAGCAGTCCCAACGGGGGGAATCAGCCCCAGCATTTT.

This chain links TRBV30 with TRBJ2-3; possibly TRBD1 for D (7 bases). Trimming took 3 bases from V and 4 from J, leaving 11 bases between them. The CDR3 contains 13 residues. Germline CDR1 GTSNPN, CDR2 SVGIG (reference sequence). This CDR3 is CAWRGGTADTQYF. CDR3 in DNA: TGTGCCTGGAGAGGAGGGACAGCAGATACGCAGTATTTT.

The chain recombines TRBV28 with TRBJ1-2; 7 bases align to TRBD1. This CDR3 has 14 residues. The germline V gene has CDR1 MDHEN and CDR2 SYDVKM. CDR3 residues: CAAREGALDYGYTF. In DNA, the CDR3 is TGTGCAGCCCGGGAGGGGGCGTTGGACTATGGCTACACCTTC.